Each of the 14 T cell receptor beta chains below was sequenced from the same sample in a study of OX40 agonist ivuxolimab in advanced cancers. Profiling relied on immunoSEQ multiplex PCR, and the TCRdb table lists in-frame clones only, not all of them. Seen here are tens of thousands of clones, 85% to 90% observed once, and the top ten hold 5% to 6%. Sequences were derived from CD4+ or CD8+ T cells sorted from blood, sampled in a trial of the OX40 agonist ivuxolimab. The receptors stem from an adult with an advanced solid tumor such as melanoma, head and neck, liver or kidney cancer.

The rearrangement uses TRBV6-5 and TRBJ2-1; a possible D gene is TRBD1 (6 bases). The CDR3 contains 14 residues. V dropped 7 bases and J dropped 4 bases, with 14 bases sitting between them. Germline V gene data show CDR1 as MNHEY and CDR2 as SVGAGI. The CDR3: CASTVRGGYNEQFF. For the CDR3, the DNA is TGTGCCAGCACCGTCCGAGGGGGATACAATGAGCAGTTCTTC.

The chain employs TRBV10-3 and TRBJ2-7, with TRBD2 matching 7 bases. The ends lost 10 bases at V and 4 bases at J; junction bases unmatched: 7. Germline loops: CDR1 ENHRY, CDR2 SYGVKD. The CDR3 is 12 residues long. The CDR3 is CANGPSGYEQYF. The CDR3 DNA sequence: TGTGCCAACGGGCCTAGCGGATACGAGCAGTACTTC.

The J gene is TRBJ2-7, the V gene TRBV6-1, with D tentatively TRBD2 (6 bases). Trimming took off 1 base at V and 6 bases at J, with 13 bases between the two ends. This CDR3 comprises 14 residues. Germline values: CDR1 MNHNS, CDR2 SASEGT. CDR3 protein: CASSEGGTGGEQYF. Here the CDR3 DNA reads TGTGCCAGCAGTGAAGGCGGGACCGGCGGCGAGCAGTACTTC.

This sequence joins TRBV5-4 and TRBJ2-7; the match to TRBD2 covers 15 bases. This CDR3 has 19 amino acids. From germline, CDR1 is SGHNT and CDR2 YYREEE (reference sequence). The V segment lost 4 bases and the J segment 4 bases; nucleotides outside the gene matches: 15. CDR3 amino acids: CASSPVPGLAGGEVYEQYF. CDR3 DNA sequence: TGTGCCAGCAGCCCCGTCCCGGGACTAGCGGGAGGAGAGGTTTACGAGCAGTACTTC.

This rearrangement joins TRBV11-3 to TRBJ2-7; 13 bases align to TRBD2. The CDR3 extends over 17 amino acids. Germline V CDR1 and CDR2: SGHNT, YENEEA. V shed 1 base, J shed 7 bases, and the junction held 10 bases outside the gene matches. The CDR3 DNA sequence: TGTGCCAGCAGCTTAGTCACTAGCGGGAGGGCCAGAGGAGAGCAGTACTTC. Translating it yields CASSLVTSGRARGEQYF.

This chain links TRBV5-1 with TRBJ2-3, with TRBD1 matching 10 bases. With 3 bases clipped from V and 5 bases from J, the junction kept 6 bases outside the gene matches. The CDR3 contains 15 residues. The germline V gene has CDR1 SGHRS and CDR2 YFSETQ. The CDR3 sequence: CASSSRTGGGDTQYF. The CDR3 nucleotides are TGCGCCAGCAGCTCGAGGACAGGGGGTGGAGATACGCAGTATTTT.

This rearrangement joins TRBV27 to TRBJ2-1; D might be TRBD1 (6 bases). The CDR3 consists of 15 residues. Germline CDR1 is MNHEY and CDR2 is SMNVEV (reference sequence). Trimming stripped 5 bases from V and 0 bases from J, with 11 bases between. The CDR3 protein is CASSLGGNSYNEQFF. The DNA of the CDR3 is TGTGCCAGCAGTCTAGGGGGTAACTCCTACAATGAGCAGTTCTTC.

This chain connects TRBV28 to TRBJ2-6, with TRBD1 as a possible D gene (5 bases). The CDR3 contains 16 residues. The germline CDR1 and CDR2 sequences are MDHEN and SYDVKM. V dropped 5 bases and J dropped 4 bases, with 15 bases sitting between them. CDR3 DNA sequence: TGTGCCAGCAGTGGACAAGGGGCCTCAGGGGCCAACGTCCTGACTTTC. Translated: CASSGQGASGANVLTF.

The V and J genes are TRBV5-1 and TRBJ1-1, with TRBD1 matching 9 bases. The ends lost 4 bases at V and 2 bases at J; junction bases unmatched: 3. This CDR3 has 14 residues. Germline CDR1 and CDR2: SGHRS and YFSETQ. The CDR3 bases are TGCGCCAGCAGCCCGGACAGGGGCAACACTGAAGCTTTCTTT. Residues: CASSPDRGNTEAFF.

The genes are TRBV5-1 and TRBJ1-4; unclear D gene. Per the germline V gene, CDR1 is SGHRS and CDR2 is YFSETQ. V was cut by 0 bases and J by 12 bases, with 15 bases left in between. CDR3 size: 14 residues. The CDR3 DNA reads TGCGCCAGCAGCTTGGCCGGGCAGGCAAAGGAACTGTTTTTT. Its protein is CASSLAGQAKELFF.

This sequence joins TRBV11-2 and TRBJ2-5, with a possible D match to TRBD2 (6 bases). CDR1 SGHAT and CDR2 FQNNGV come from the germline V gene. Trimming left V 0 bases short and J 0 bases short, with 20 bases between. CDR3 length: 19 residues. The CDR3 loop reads CASSLDWGFASDNQETQYF. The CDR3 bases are TGTGCCAGCAGCTTAGATTGGGGGTTTGCTAGCGATAACCAAGAGACCCAGTACTTC.

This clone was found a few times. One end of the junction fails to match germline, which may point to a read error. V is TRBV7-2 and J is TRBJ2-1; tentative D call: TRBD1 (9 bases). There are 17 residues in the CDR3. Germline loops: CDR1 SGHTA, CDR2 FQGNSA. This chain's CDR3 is CASSRGGVGQGNKEQFF. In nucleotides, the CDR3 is TGTGCCAGCAGCCGGGGGGGAGTGGGACAGGGTAACAAAGAGCAGTTCTTC.

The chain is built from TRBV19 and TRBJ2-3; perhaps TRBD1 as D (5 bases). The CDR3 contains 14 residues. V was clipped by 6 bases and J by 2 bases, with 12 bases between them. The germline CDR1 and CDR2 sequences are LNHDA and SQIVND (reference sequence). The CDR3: CASRRGGNTDTQYF. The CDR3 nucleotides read TGTGCCAGTAGAAGGGGCGGAAACACAGATACGCAGTATTTT.

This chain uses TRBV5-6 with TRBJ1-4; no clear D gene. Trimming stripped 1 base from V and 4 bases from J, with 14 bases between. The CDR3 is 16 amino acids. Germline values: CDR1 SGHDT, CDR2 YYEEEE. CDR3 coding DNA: TGTGCCAGCAGCTTGTATTCTGTCAAAGTTAATGAAAAACTGTTTTTT. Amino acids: CASSLYSVKVNEKLFF.